Described below is a single TCR beta chain sequence and its context. The antigen is undetermined. This specimen comes from a study of cytomegalovirus exposure and HLA in healthy donors. Study background: Out of roughly 170 million T cells, an earlier analysis found 117 million unique TCR beta sequences in total.

Study findings and constraints: In presence/absence analyses, roughly uniform sequencing depth across donors was assumed. Cytomegalovirus-associated TCR beta chains were listed, numbering under 200.

Use of 60 Vbeta and 13 Jbeta primers characterized the PCR. TCRdb's table, derived via immunoSEQ multiplex PCR, lists solely in-frame clones and lacks some. The table lists 170,000 or so clones, approximately 88% of them singletons, with less than 0.4% in the top ten. Germline V gives CDR1 LNHDA, CDR2 SQIVND (reference sequence). The CDR3 totals 12 residues. V gene TRBV19 combines with J gene TRBJ2-7; 7 nucleotides agree with TRBD2. This clonotype was sampled from a boy aged 2-15 years in good health and CMV-seronegative. The sample taken for sequencing was PBMCs. Written as DNA, the CDR3 is TGTGCTTCGGGAGGCCTTCGAGGCGAGCAGTACTTC. It yields the protein CASGGLRGEQYF.